The source of this T cell receptor (beta chain) is a study of shared clonotypes between healthy human individuals. The junction had 3 bases not matched to a gene; V was cut back by 7 bases and J by 0 bases. Germline assignment: CDR1 LNHDA and CDR2 SQIVND (reference sequence). This CDR3 is 15 amino acids long. Generated by immunoSEQ multiplex PCR, the TCRdb table keeps only in-frame clones and is missing some. The top ten clones hold roughly a quarter of a sample with about 120,000 clones, about 71% of them seen once. The clonotype comes from a woman in her twenties or thirties in good health. Sequencing used memory CD8+ T cells sorted from blood. Subset denoted: CD45RO+ cells pooled with CCR7-negative TemRA cells. V usage is TRBV19 and J usage is TRBJ1-5; 10 bases map to TRBD1. CDR3 sequence (DNA): TGTGCCAGTATGGGACAGGGGTTTAGCAATCAGCCCCAGCATTTT. It encodes CASMGQGFSNQPQHF.